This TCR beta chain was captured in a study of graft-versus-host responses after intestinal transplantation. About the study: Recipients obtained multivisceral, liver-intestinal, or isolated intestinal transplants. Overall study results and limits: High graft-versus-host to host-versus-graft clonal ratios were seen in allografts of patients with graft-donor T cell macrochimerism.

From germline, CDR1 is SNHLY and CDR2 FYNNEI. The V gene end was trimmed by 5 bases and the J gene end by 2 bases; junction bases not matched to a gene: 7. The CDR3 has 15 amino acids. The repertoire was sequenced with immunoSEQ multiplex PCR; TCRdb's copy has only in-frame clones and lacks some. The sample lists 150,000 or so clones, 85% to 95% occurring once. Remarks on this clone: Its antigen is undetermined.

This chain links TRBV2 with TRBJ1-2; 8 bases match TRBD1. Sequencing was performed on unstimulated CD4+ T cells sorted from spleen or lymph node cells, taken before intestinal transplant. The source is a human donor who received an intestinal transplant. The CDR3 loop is CASSLRTGTNYGYTF. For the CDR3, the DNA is TGTGCCAGCAGTCTACGGACAGGGACGAACTATGGCTACACCTTC.